The source of this T cell receptor beta chain is a study of blood T cell repertoires in COVID-19. Clones were read by immunoSEQ multiplex PCR, and TCRdb kept only the in-frame ones, dropping some. The sample includes about 240,000 clones, about 89% of them seen just once. The study counted Cohort 3 donors as recovered given two negative PCRs, clearance, or symptom resolution. The table lists this clone with a few counts. Looked up from germline, CDR1 is LNHNV and CDR2 is YYDKDF (reference sequence). Trimming removed 0 bases from V and 6 bases from J, with 11 bases in between. The CDR3 runs to 14 residues.

The clonotype was recovered from a young woman who had recovered from COVID-19. The sample comprised PBMCs or T cells enriched from blood (not recorded which). The rearrangement joins TRBV15 to TRBJ1-2; TRBD1 might be the D (6 bases). CDR3 sequence reads: CATSRDRDTHGYTF. CDR3 in DNA: TGTGCCACCAGCAGAGATAGGGACACCCATGGCTACACCTTC.